A selection of T cell receptor beta chains follows, all from one sample in a study. TCRdb passed the RT-PCR reads through MiXCR, listing each CDR3 protein once. This sample has about 680,000 distinct CDR3 sequences; 12% to 15% occur once, and the top ten carry about 3.6%. The material sequenced was memory CD4+ T cells from blood. The receptors were gathered from a female donor in good health, serving as a healthy control. Each CDR3 is given with its conserved first and last residue. A D gene is named only where the DNA matches it firmly. Size is stated for part of the rows, as once, few or many counts, or as a class when the clone is expanded.

D gene,clone size,V gene,J gene,CDR3 DNA,CDR3 protein
TRBD2,NA,TRBV5-1,TRBJ2-3,TGCGCCAGCAGTCGGCGGGAGTCGGGGAGCACAGATACGCAGTATTTT,CASSRRESGSTDTQYF
NA,few,TRBV12-3/TRBV12-4,TRBJ2-5,TGTGCCAGCGCCCCTCAGGGAGGACAAGAGACCCAGTACTTC,CASAPQGGQETQYF
NA,many,TRBV12-3/TRBV12-4,TRBJ1-6,TGTGCCAGCAGTCTCGAGGGGGAAACTTCACCCCTCCACTTT,CASSLEGETSPLHF
TRBD1,many,TRBV4-1,TRBJ2-7,TGCGCCAGCAGCCCGACCAGGACAGGCTCCTACGAGCAGTACTTC,CASSPTRTGSYEQYF
NA,NA,TRBV30,TRBJ2-7,TGTGCCTGGAGTGTGGGTGGGATCGGGAGTCGGTACGAGCAGTACTTC,CAWSVGGIGSRYEQYF
NA,NA,TRBV20-1,TRBJ1-1,TGCAGTGCCAGAGGGTCGGCAGGCTTCACTGAAGCTTTCTTT,CSARGSAGFTEAFF
TRBD1,many,TRBV4-1,TRBJ2-5,TGCGCCAGCAGCCAAAGACAGGGGCAAGAGACCCAGTACTTC,CASSQRQGQETQYF
NA,NA,TRBV11-2,TRBJ1-1,TGTGCCAGCAGCCTAGGACGAGGGAAAACTGAAGCTTTCTTT,CASSLGRGKTEAFF
NA,NA,TRBV12-3/TRBV12-4,TRBJ2-5,TGTGCCAGCAGTTTAGGACGGGGCTCGCAAGAGACCCAGTACTTC,CASSLGRGSQETQYF
NA,NA,TRBV3-1,TRBJ1-6,TGTGCCAGCAGCCAAGGCCTTCAGGGGCCAAATTCACCCCTCCACTTT,CASSQGLQGPNSPLHF
NA,many,TRBV7-2,TRBJ1-5,TGTGCCAGCAGCTCCGGGACAAAACAGCCCCAGCATTTT,CASSSGTKQPQHF
TRBD2,many,TRBV6-5,TRBJ2-2,TGTGCCAGCAACATGGGACTAGCGAATCCGAACACCGGGGAGCTGTTTTTT,CASNMGLANPNTGELFF
TRBD1,NA,TRBV6-5,TRBJ1-1,TGTGCCAGCAGTTATTTTCAGGGGGTAGCTTTCTTT,CASSYFQGVAFF
TRBD1,NA,TRBV7-3,TRBJ2-7,TGTGCCAGCACCCTCGATGGACAGGGGGCAATCTACGAGCAGTACTTC,CASTLDGQGAIYEQYF
NA,few,TRBV6-6,TRBJ2-7,TGTGCCAGCAGTCGGAGCTATGATCTCTACGAGCAGTACTTC,CASSRSYDLYEQYF
NA,few,TRBV4-2,TRBJ1-4,TGTGCCAGCAGCCAAGAAGTCCGTAGGACAGCAACTAATGAAAAACTGTTTTTT,CASSQEVRRTATNEKLFF
TRBD1,NA,TRBV7-9,TRBJ1-3,TGTGCCAGCAGCCTCGACAGGGCGTCGGACACCATATATTTT,CASSLDRASDTIYF
NA,few,TRBV29-1,TRBJ2-2,TGCAGCGTGGAGACAGTTAACACCGGGGAGCTGTTTTTT,CSVETVNTGELFF
NA,few,TRBV6-5,TRBJ1-6,TGTGCCAGCAGTTACAAAGGGTCAAATTCACCCCTCCACTTT,CASSYKGSNSPLHF
NA,many,TRBV27,TRBJ1-6,TGTGCCAGCAAGGGGGGGAGTTCAGACCTCCACTTT,CASKGGSSDLHF
TRBD2,NA,TRBV28,TRBJ2-1,TGTGCCAGCAGTTTTAGCGGGAGTGAGCAGTTCTTC,CASSFSGSEQFF
TRBD2,NA,TRBV20-1,TRBJ2-4,TGCAGTGCCCATACTAGCGGGGGGAAAAACATTCAGTACTTC,CSAHTSGGKNIQYF
NA,few,TRBV19,TRBJ2-7,TGTGCCAGTAGTATCGACAGCCAGAGCTCCTACGAGCAGTACTTC,CASSIDSQSSYEQYF
NA,many,TRBV18,TRBJ1-4,TGTGCCAGCTCACCACGGGCAGCCCAGGGGGAAAAACTGTTTTTT,CASSPRAAQGEKLFF
NA,NA,TRBV28,TRBJ2-3,TGTGCCAGCAGGAGGTTCAGCACAGATACGCAGTATTTT,CASRRFSTDTQYF
TRBD1,few,TRBV6-5,TRBJ2-2,TGTGCCAGCAGTACTCGGGACAGGGGGTCTTGGAACACCGGGGAGCTGTTTTTT,CASSTRDRGSWNTGELFF
NA,few,TRBV27,TRBJ1-2,TGTGCCAGCAGTTCCTACTTCTATGGCTACACCTTC,CASSSYFYGYTF
TRBD2,few,TRBV10-3,TRBJ2-5,TGTGCCATCGCCCCTAGCGGGGGGGCCTCGGCGACCCAGTACTTC,CAIAPSGGASATQYF
NA,NA,TRBV3-1,TRBJ2-4,TGTGCCAGCAGCCTACAGGGACACAAAAACATTCAGTACTTC,CASSLQGHKNIQYF
NA,many,TRBV12-3/TRBV12-4,TRBJ2-7,TGTGCCAGCAGTTTAGGCATCCGGGACGGCTCCTACGAGCAGTACTTC,CASSLGIRDGSYEQYF
TRBD1,many,TRBV9,TRBJ1-6,TGTGCCAGCAGCGTAGAGCAGGGGGCGAGTTCACCCCTCCACTTT,CASSVEQGASSPLHF
NA,NA,TRBV20-1,TRBJ2-7,TGCAGTGCCGCCGGGAGATACTACGAGCAGTACTTC,CSAAGRYYEQYF
NA,NA,TRBV30,TRBJ2-1,TGTGCCTGGATTCGGGCAGATCGCTACAATGAGCAGTTCTTC,CAWIRADRYNEQFF
NA,few,TRBV5-5,TRBJ2-1,TGTGCCAGCAGCTTGCGGGACTTAAGCTCCTACAATGAGCAGTTCTTC,CASSLRDLSSYNEQFF
NA,NA,TRBV12-3/TRBV12-4,TRBJ1-4,TGTGCCAGCAGTTTACGGGACGGGCGTCCTGCAACTAATGAAAAACTGTTTTTT,CASSLRDGRPATNEKLFF
NA,NA,TRBV7-2,TRBJ2-3,TGTGCCAGCAGCTTGTCTAAGCGGGCGTCTAGCACAGATACGCAGTATTTT,CASSLSKRASSTDTQYF
NA,NA,TRBV18,TRBJ2-1,TGTGCCAGCTCACCCCGGGGTCATGCGGGCTCCTCCTACAATGAGCAGTTCTTC,CASSPRGHAGSSYNEQFF
NA,few,TRBV29-1,TRBJ1-1,TGCAGCGTTGCCGGCCCGAACACTGAAGCTTTCTTT,CSVAGPNTEAFF
NA,many,TRBV6-5,TRBJ2-5,TGTGCCAGCAGTTCTTGGGGCGGGAAGACCCAGTACTTC,CASSSWGGKTQYF
NA,many,TRBV20-1,TRBJ2-7,TGCAGTGCTCCGGGACGGATCTACGAGCAGTACTTC,CSAPGRIYEQYF
NA,few,TRBV5-5,TRBJ1-3,TGTGCCAGCAGCTTGGTTGTCGAAGGAAACACCATATATTTT,CASSLVVEGNTIYF
NA,NA,TRBV6-6,TRBJ2-3,TGTGCCAGCAGTTACCCCGAGGCAGGGAGTACAGATACGCAGTATTTT,CASSYPEAGSTDTQYF
TRBD1,NA,TRBV18,TRBJ2-4,TGTGCCAGCTCGCAACAGGGGGCTTTAGCCAAAAACATTCAGTACTTC,CASSQQGALAKNIQYF
NA,NA,TRBV6-2/TRBV6-3,TRBJ2-1,TGTGCCATTATGACCATCCTGCGTTACATTGAGCAGTTCTTC,CAIMTILRYIEQFF
NA,NA,TRBV28,TRBJ2-3,TGTGCCAGCAATATTCACACCTCCCGGGGCACAGATACGCAGTATTTT,CASNIHTSRGTDTQYF
NA,NA,TRBV20-1,TRBJ1-2,TGCAGTGCCCAAGGACAGACCAACTATGGCTACACCTTC,CSAQGQTNYGYTF